This T cell receptor beta chain was identified in a study of regulatory T cells in long-lasting Graves disease. With iRepertoire HTBI primers and Arm-PCR of CDR3 regions, TCR beta libraries were built. TCRdb re-analysed the multiplex PCR reads in MiXCR, keeping a single row per CDR3 protein. The repertoire holds a few hundred thousand distinct CDR3 sequences, 12% seen once, with approximately 20% in the top ten. General study points: The study examined only peripheral blood, not thyroid tissue. Preferential use of TRBV28, TRBJ1-2 and TRBJ2-5 was seen in persistent disease.

Germline CDR1 reads LGHNA; CDR2 reads YNFKEQ. The CDR3 runs to 16 residues. The ends were cut back, 0 bases at V and 4 bases at J, with 13 bases in the middle. Regarding this clonotype: Its target is not known.

The time point is: newly diagnosed GD, antithyroid drugs for less than 3 months. PBMC-extracted RNA yielded the TCR library. It was an endocrinology department in Xi'an, China, that provided the patients. The same specimen was also included in a second study, on T cells in Graves' hyperthyroidism and ophthalmopathy. According to that study: Separation of ophthalmopathy from stable hyperthyroidism was achieved by a 13 V-J model.

The TCR originated in a woman aged 18-29 years with Graves disease. This chain joins TRBV4-2 and TRBJ2-1, with D perhaps TRBD2 (7 bases). Sequencing was performed on peripheral blood mononuclear cells (PBMCs), taken at new diagnosis, from a patient treated with antithyroid drugs. This CDR3 reads CASSQDIGGGYNEQFF. The CDR3 nucleotides are TGTGCCAGCAGCCAAGATATAGGGGGGGGATACAATGAGCAGTTCTTC.